This T cell receptor (beta chain) was profiled in a study of cytomegalovirus exposure and HLA in healthy donors. Study-wide context: Early released data had tens of millions of unique TCRs, all coming from HLA-typed donors.

This PCR relied on a set of 60 Vbeta primers and 13 Jbeta primers. Measured with immunoSEQ multiplex PCR; TCRdb has only the in-frame clones, and not every one. The repertoire holds some 160,000 clones, approximately 80% seen once, with more than 1.5% in the top ten. The CDR3 has 19 amino acids. V lost 5 bases to trimming and J lost 5 bases; unmatched junction nucleotides: 18. Per germline, CDR1 GTSNPN and CDR2 SVGIG (reference sequence). Sequencing was performed on PBMCs. The J gene is TRBJ2-2, the V gene TRBV30; 12 positions match TRBD1. The receptor's source is a woman between 18 and 30 years old in good health and CMV-seronegative. The CDR3 here is CAWEGRDRGLLGWTGELFF. CDR3 coding DNA: TGTGCCTGGGAAGGGCGGGACAGGGGGCTCTTGGGATGGACCGGGGAGCTGTTTTTT.